The subject of this entry is one T cell receptor beta chain. This sample was taken from a study of T cells in Graves' hyperthyroidism and ophthalmopathy. There were TCR beta CDR3 regions amplified from RNA transcripts. TCR CDR3 underwent first-round RT-PCR with the HTBI primer set. TCRdb re-called the multiplex PCR reads through MiXCR, storing one row per CDR3 protein. The sample lists about 380,000 distinct CDR3 sequences; roughly 13% were seen once. The ends were cut back, 4 bases at V and 2 bases at J, with 9 bases in the middle. The CDR3 covers 13 residues. Germline V gene data show CDR1 as SGHNT and CDR2 as YYREEE (reference sequence).

The V call is TRBV5-4, the J call TRBJ1-2; D not resolved. The sequenced sample consisted of blood. This clonotype was sampled from a man aged 25 to 40 with Graves' hyperthyroidism that later progressed to Graves' ophthalmopathy. The CDR3 DNA reads as TGTGCCAGCAGCGTCGACGGGAACTATGGCTACACCTTC. The encoded protein is CASSVDGNYGYTF.